This is a list of T cell receptor beta chains from one sample in a study of cytomegalovirus exposure and HLA in healthy donors. Method: immunoSEQ multiplex PCR; TCRdb's copy keeps in-frame clones and lacks some. The sample includes about 100,000 clones, approximately 85% of them seen just once. Sequenced sample: PBMCs. These receptor sequences come from a man aged 40-49 years in good health and CMV-seropositive. Both conserved end residues are part of each CDR3. The order of the fields is V gene, J gene, D gene, clone size, CDR3 DNA, CDR3 protein. A D gene is named only where the DNA matches it firmly. Expanded clones are given a class, and other clones once, few, many or no size at all.

v_call: TRBV11-3
j_call: TRBJ2-3
d_call: NA
clone_size: NA
cdr3_nt: TGTGCCAGCAGCCCCTTTAGTGGAGATACGCAGTATTTT
cdr3_aa: CASSPFSGDTQYF

v_call: TRBV5-1
j_call: TRBJ1-6
d_call: NA
clone_size: once
cdr3_nt: TGCGCCAGCAGCTTGGCCGACAGAAATTCACCCCTCCACTTT
cdr3_aa: CASSLADRNSPLHF

v_call: TRBV6-5
j_call: TRBJ1-6
d_call: NA
clone_size: NA
cdr3_nt: TGTGCCAGCAGTCCCCGGGGGTTAGATAATTCACCCCTCCACTTT
cdr3_aa: CASSPRGLDNSPLHF

v_call: TRBV27
j_call: TRBJ1-6
d_call: NA
clone_size: NA
cdr3_nt: TGTGCCAGCAAAGAGTTTGTCAATTCACCCCTCCACTTT
cdr3_aa: CASKEFVNSPLHF

v_call: TRBV28
j_call: TRBJ2-7
d_call: TRBD2
clone_size: NA
cdr3_nt: TGTGCCAGCATATTAGCGGGAACCTACGAGCAGTACTTC
cdr3_aa: CASILAGTYEQYF

v_call: TRBV28
j_call: TRBJ1-1
d_call: TRBD1
clone_size: once
cdr3_nt: TGTGCCAGCAGTTTATGGGGACAGGGGGCTTTCTTT
cdr3_aa: CASSLWGQGAFF

v_call: TRBV7-9
j_call: TRBJ2-7
d_call: TRBD1
clone_size: NA
cdr3_nt: TGTTCCAGCAGCTCCCCGACAGGGACCTCTTTAGAGCAGTACTTC
cdr3_aa: CSSSSPTGTSLEQYF

v_call: TRBV10-3
j_call: TRBJ1-1
d_call: NA
clone_size: NA
cdr3_nt: TGTGCCATCAGTGAAAGCAACACTGAAGCTTTCTTT
cdr3_aa: CAISESNTEAFF

v_call: TRBV30
j_call: TRBJ1-3
d_call: TRBD1
clone_size: NA
cdr3_nt: TGTGCCTGGAGTCAGGGGGACAGGGGGGTTGGAAACACCATATATTTT
cdr3_aa: CAWSQGDRGVGNTIYF

v_call: TRBV27
j_call: TRBJ1-1
d_call: NA
clone_size: NA
cdr3_nt: TGTGCCAGCAGTTCGAGAGGGGGGAACACTGAAGCTTTCTTT
cdr3_aa: CASSSRGGNTEAFF

v_call: TRBV5-4
j_call: TRBJ2-1
d_call: TRBD2
clone_size: NA
cdr3_nt: TGTGTCAGCAGCTTGGTCGGGACTAGCGTCTACAATGAGCAGTTCTTC
cdr3_aa: CVSSLVGTSVYNEQFF

v_call: TRBV19
j_call: TRBJ1-2
d_call: TRBD1
clone_size: NA
cdr3_nt: TGTGCCAGTAGCCAGGACAGGGGGCTCTATGGCTACACCTTC
cdr3_aa: CASSQDRGLYGYTF

v_call: TRBV5-8
j_call: TRBJ2-2
d_call: TRBD1
clone_size: NA
cdr3_nt: TGTGCCAGCAGCTTTGGACAGGGGGCATACACCGGGGAGCTGTTTTTT
cdr3_aa: CASSFGQGAYTGELFF

v_call: TRBV6-1
j_call: TRBJ2-7
d_call: NA
clone_size: NA
cdr3_nt: TGTGCCAGCAGCCCCGGTGGAGCGCTGACCTACGAGCAGTACTTC
cdr3_aa: CASSPGGALTYEQYF

v_call: TRBV4-1
j_call: TRBJ2-5
d_call: NA
clone_size: NA
cdr3_nt: TGCGCCAGCAGCCAAGATCTGGAGACCCAGTACTTC
cdr3_aa: CASSQDLETQYF

v_call: TRBV15
j_call: TRBJ2-2
d_call: NA
clone_size: NA
cdr3_nt: TGTGCCACCAGCAGAGCCGGGGACGGGGAGCTGTTTTTT
cdr3_aa: CATSRAGDGELFF

v_call: TRBV5-5
j_call: TRBJ2-7
d_call: NA
clone_size: NA
cdr3_nt: TGTGCCAGCAGCTTCAAGGGGGGGTTCTACGAGCAGTACTTC
cdr3_aa: CASSFKGGFYEQYF

v_call: TRBV15
j_call: TRBJ2-7
d_call: NA
clone_size: once
cdr3_nt: TGTGCCACCAGCAGAGATCGATTTAGCTCCTACGAGCAGTACTTC
cdr3_aa: CATSRDRFSSYEQYF

v_call: TRBV29-1
j_call: TRBJ2-1
d_call: TRBD1
clone_size: NA
cdr3_nt: TGCAGCGGATCCGGGACAGGGTCGTCCAATGAGCAGTTCTTC
cdr3_aa: CSGSGTGSSNEQFF

v_call: TRBV5-1
j_call: TRBJ2-3
d_call: NA
clone_size: NA
cdr3_nt: TGCGCCAGCAGCTTGCAGGGCACAGATACGCAGTATTTT
cdr3_aa: CASSLQGTDTQYF

v_call: TRBV7-9
j_call: TRBJ2-1
d_call: NA
clone_size: NA
cdr3_nt: TGTTCCAGCAGCCCCGGGACAACTAATTACAATGAGCAGTTCTTC
cdr3_aa: CSSSPGTTNYNEQFF

v_call: TRBV10-1
j_call: TRBJ2-1
d_call: TRBD2
clone_size: NA
cdr3_nt: TGCGCCAGCAGTGAGTCCCGTATGGGGGGGGACAATGAGCAGTTCTTC
cdr3_aa: CASSESRMGGDNEQFF

v_call: TRBV2
j_call: TRBJ2-7
d_call: NA
clone_size: NA
cdr3_nt: TGTGCCAGCAGTGAATTTGAACAGGACTACGAGCAGTACTTC
cdr3_aa: CASSEFEQDYEQYF

v_call: TRBV4-1
j_call: TRBJ2-2
d_call: NA
clone_size: NA
cdr3_nt: TGCGCCAGCAGCCAAGATGTGGGGGCGGCCACCGGGGAGCTGTTTTTT
cdr3_aa: CASSQDVGAATGELFF

v_call: TRBV28
j_call: TRBJ1-2
d_call: TRBD1
clone_size: NA
cdr3_nt: TGTGCCAGCAGTATCTCGACAGGGGGTCGTAGTGGCTACACCTTC
cdr3_aa: CASSISTGGRSGYTF

v_call: TRBV30
j_call: TRBJ2-1
d_call: NA
clone_size: NA
cdr3_nt: TGTGCCTGGAAGGCAGTCCGGGGGAGCAACAATGAGCAGTTCTTC
cdr3_aa: CAWKAVRGSNNEQFF

v_call: TRBV6-1
j_call: TRBJ2-7
d_call: TRBD1
clone_size: NA
cdr3_nt: TGTGCCAGCAGTGAATGGACAGGGACCTCCTACGAGCAGTACTTC
cdr3_aa: CASSEWTGTSYEQYF

v_call: TRBV6-1
j_call: TRBJ1-2
d_call: NA
clone_size: NA
cdr3_nt: TGTGCCAGCAGTTCGACAACGTATGGCTACACCTTC
cdr3_aa: CASSSTTYGYTF

v_call: TRBV2
j_call: TRBJ1-5
d_call: TRBD1
clone_size: NA
cdr3_nt: TGTGCCAGCAGTGAGACAGGGAATCAGCCCCAGCATTTT
cdr3_aa: CASSETGNQPQHF

v_call: TRBV7-9
j_call: TRBJ1-1
d_call: NA
clone_size: NA
cdr3_nt: TGTGCCAGCAGCGCGTACGACGGGACTCTCGTTCTGTCGGAAGCTTTCTTT
cdr3_aa: CASSAYDGTLVLSEAFF

v_call: TRBV6-5
j_call: TRBJ1-1
d_call: NA
clone_size: few
cdr3_nt: TGTGCCAGCAGTCCACGGGCCGGGGAACTTGCTGAAGCTTTCTTT
cdr3_aa: CASSPRAGELAEAFF

v_call: TRBV2
j_call: TRBJ2-4
d_call: NA
clone_size: once
cdr3_nt: TGTGCCAGCAAATCTATCTCAAGCTATCAGTACTTC
cdr3_aa: CASKSISSYQYF

v_call: TRBV19
j_call: TRBJ2-7
d_call: TRBD2
clone_size: NA
cdr3_nt: TGTGCCAGGGGGACTAGCGGTCGAGAGCAGTACTTC
cdr3_aa: CARGTSGREQYF

v_call: TRBV30
j_call: TRBJ2-7
d_call: TRBD1
clone_size: NA
cdr3_nt: TGTGCCTGGAGGGCGGACAGGGAGTACTACGAGCAGTACTTC
cdr3_aa: CAWRADREYYEQYF

v_call: TRBV5-4
j_call: TRBJ1-6
d_call: NA
clone_size: NA
cdr3_nt: TGTGCCAGCAGCTTAGGGACATCAGGGTCCTATAATTCACCCCTCCACTTT
cdr3_aa: CASSLGTSGSYNSPLHF

v_call: TRBV5-1
j_call: TRBJ1-1
d_call: NA
clone_size: few
cdr3_nt: TGCGCCAGCAGGGATCAGGGGAACACTGAAGCTTTCTTT
cdr3_aa: CASRDQGNTEAFF

v_call: TRBV28
j_call: TRBJ1-5
d_call: NA
clone_size: NA
cdr3_nt: TGTGCCAGCAGTTTACGCGATCAGCCCCAGCATTTT
cdr3_aa: CASSLRDQPQHF

v_call: TRBV7-2
j_call: TRBJ1-2
d_call: NA
clone_size: NA
cdr3_nt: TGTGCCAGCAGCCATAGCAGCTATGGCTACACCTTC
cdr3_aa: CASSHSSYGYTF

v_call: TRBV2
j_call: TRBJ1-5
d_call: TRBD1
clone_size: once
cdr3_nt: TGTGCCAGCAACCGGGACAGGGAGGGCAGCAATCAGCCCCAGCATTTT
cdr3_aa: CASNRDREGSNQPQHF

v_call: TRBV20-1
j_call: TRBJ1-2
d_call: NA
clone_size: once
cdr3_nt: TGCAGTGCTTGGGGGGGCTATGGCTACACCTTC
cdr3_aa: CSAWGGYGYTF

v_call: TRBV2
j_call: TRBJ2-5
d_call: NA
clone_size: NA
cdr3_nt: TGTGCCAGATCAAGGTCGCGGGGCCAAGAGACCCAGTACTTC
cdr3_aa: CARSRSRGQETQYF

v_call: TRBV5-4
j_call: TRBJ2-3
d_call: TRBD2
clone_size: NA
cdr3_nt: TGTGCCAGCAGCATAGGACTAGCGGGGGCCGCCACAGATACGCAGTATTTT
cdr3_aa: CASSIGLAGAATDTQYF

v_call: TRBV27
j_call: TRBJ1-5
d_call: TRBD1
clone_size: NA
cdr3_nt: TGTGCCAGCAGCCAGACAGGGGGCGGTCAGCCCCAGCATTTT
cdr3_aa: CASSQTGGGQPQHF

v_call: TRBV7-9
j_call: TRBJ2-1
d_call: NA
clone_size: few
cdr3_nt: TGTGCCAGCAGCTTAGCGATTCGCCTATACAATGAGCAGTTCTTC
cdr3_aa: CASSLAIRLYNEQFF

v_call: TRBV7-2
j_call: TRBJ2-1
d_call: NA
clone_size: NA
cdr3_nt: TGTGCCAGCATGAGCGGTATCTACAATGAGCAGTTCTTC
cdr3_aa: CASMSGIYNEQFF

v_call: TRBV2
j_call: TRBJ2-7
d_call: TRBD2
clone_size: NA
cdr3_nt: TGTGCCAGCAGAATAGGGAGGGACTACGAGCAGTACTTC
cdr3_aa: CASRIGRDYEQYF

v_call: TRBV7-9
j_call: TRBJ1-2
d_call: TRBD1
clone_size: NA
cdr3_nt: TGTGCCAGCAGCCTGACAGGGGTAGACTATGGCTACACCTTC
cdr3_aa: CASSLTGVDYGYTF

v_call: TRBV4-2
j_call: TRBJ1-5
d_call: TRBD1
clone_size: NA
cdr3_nt: TGTGCCAGCAGCCAAGTTGGGACAGGGGGGCAGCCCCAGCATTTT
cdr3_aa: CASSQVGTGGQPQHF

v_call: TRBV11-2
j_call: TRBJ1-2
d_call: NA
clone_size: NA
cdr3_nt: TGTGCCAGCAGCCGATCCCGGTTTGGGGGCGCGTTTGGCTACACCTTC
cdr3_aa: CASSRSRFGGAFGYTF

v_call: TRBV9
j_call: TRBJ1-2
d_call: NA
clone_size: NA
cdr3_nt: TGTGCCAGCAGCGTAGACAGGGATGGCTACACCTTC
cdr3_aa: CASSVDRDGYTF

v_call: TRBV10-3
j_call: TRBJ2-1
d_call: TRBD1
clone_size: NA
cdr3_nt: TGTGCCATCAGTGAGTCGACAGGGGGGGCGTTCTTC
cdr3_aa: CAISESTGGAFF

v_call: TRBV27
j_call: TRBJ2-7
d_call: NA
clone_size: NA
cdr3_nt: TGTGCCAGCAGAACAACCGTTGGCTCCTACGAGCAGTACTTC
cdr3_aa: CASRTTVGSYEQYF

v_call: TRBV5-4
j_call: TRBJ2-5
d_call: TRBD1
clone_size: NA
cdr3_nt: TGTGCCAGCAGCTTGGGACAGGGGGCGAGAGAGACCCAGTACTTC
cdr3_aa: CASSLGQGARETQYF

v_call: TRBV5-1
j_call: TRBJ2-7
d_call: TRBD2
clone_size: once
cdr3_nt: TGCGCCAGCAGCCCTACTAGCGGGGGCTACGAGCAGTACTTC
cdr3_aa: CASSPTSGGYEQYF

v_call: TRBV18
j_call: TRBJ1-1
d_call: NA
clone_size: once
cdr3_nt: TGTGCCAGCTCACCACAAAGGGACATGATGGCTTTCTTT
cdr3_aa: CASSPQRDMMAFF

v_call: TRBV2
j_call: TRBJ1-1
d_call: NA
clone_size: NA
cdr3_nt: TGTGCCAGCACGAGGGGTTGGGACATGAACACTGAAGCTTTCTTT
cdr3_aa: CASTRGWDMNTEAFF